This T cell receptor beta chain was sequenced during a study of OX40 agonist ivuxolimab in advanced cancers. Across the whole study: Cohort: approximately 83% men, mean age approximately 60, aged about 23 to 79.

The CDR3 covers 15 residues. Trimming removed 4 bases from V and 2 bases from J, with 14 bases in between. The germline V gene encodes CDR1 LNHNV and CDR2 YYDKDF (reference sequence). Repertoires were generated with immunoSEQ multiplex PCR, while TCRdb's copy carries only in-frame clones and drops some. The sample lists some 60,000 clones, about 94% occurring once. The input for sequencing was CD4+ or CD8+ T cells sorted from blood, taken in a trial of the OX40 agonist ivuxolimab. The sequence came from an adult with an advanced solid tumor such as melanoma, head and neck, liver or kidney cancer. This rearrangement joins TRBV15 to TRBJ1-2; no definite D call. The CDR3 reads CATSNEYEGNYGYTF. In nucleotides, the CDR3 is TGTGCCACCAGCAACGAATACGAGGGAAACTATGGCTACACCTTC.